The sequence of this TCR beta chain was determined in a study of human T cells and chemical hapten exposure. Study summary: Upper back patch tests used 0.01% DPC, scored after 6 days.

Findings and limits, study-wide: The study found expanded TCRs formed significantly more large CDR3 similarity clusters than controls.

From germline, CDR1 is SEHNR and CDR2 FQNEAQ (reference sequence). This CDR3 comprises 15 residues. J gave up 8 bases and V 6 bases, and 9 bases lay outside the gene matches. Sample time point: patch test 2, 6 weeks after DPC sensitization. Treatment noted: therapeutic diphenylcyclopropenone sensitization with weekly scalp DPC. Total RNA was extracted from unfractionated whole blood. One entry per CDR3 protein results from TCRdb running MiXCR on the RACE reads. The repertoire holds around 69,000 distinct CDR3 sequences, with 8.5% to 9% as singletons. This clonotype showed up many times. Its antigen is still unknown.

This sequence joins TRBV7-9 and TRBJ2-1; 11 bases match TRBD1. The material sequenced was whole blood, taken in connection with sensitization to the hapten diphenylcyclopropenone (DPC). The source is a woman aged 50 to 60 with alopecia areata. Some clones in this sample may be carry-over from other donors' samples. The CDR3 nucleotides are TGTGCCAGCAGGTCGGACAGGGGGCTGTTCGATGAGCAGTTCTTC. It codes for CASRSDRGLFDEQFF.